The clone carrying this T cell receptor (beta chain) was detected once. The antigen is unknown. A multiplex PCR was run with 60 Vbeta primers and 13 Jbeta primers. The protocol was immunoSEQ multiplex PCR, while the TCRdb copy is restricted to in-frame clones and leaves out a portion. The data contain tens of thousands of clones, 65% to 80% of them singletons. These data are taken from a study of cytomegalovirus exposure and HLA in healthy donors. Study results and limitations: A reported reduction in N-insertions relative to the 666-donor mean was seen in an Asian-associated ancestry cluster in a later analysis. In a later analysis, DRB1 alleles had the most associated TCRs; HLA-C alleles the fewest. Researchers had no immune exposure information except CMV serostatus available. A missense variant in DCLRE1C was later tied to TCR beta V- and J-gene trimming.

Germline loops: CDR1 SGHNT, CDR2 YYREEE (reference sequence). This CDR3 contains 18 residues. Germline trimming cut 0 bases from V and 8 bases from J; bases unmatched to any gene: 16. The chain recombines TRBV5-4 with TRBJ1-2, with 10 bases that match TRBD1. Sequenced material: PBMCs. This clonotype was sampled from a woman in her 30s in good health and CMV-seronegative. As DNA, the CDR3 is TGTGCCAGCAGCTTGGGGGTCCAATTGGACAGGGGGTCGGGAGGCTACACCTTC. It specifies CASSLGVQLDRGSGGYTF.